This entry is about one T cell receptor beta chain. The antigen remains unidentified. The data are from a study of CXCR3-negative and CXCR3-positive naive CD8 T cells. Across the whole study: The dataset comprises approximately 140 million TRB reads in total, with about 1.5 +/- 0.3 million reads per library.

Findings of the study overall: Similar TRBV-TRBJ usage characterized naive CXCR3-negative and CXCR3-positive cells; memory cells differed. CXCR3-negative naive cells had less hydrophobic TRB CDR3s than did CXCR3-positive naive cells.

Through 5' RACE with UMI labels, the TRB cDNA libraries were prepared. TCRdb re-called the 5' RACE reads and catalogs CDR3 proteins one per entry, DNA excluded. Reported are roughly 99,000 distinct CDR3 sequences; the ten largest clones contain less than 1.1%. There are 17 residues in the CDR3. The TCR comes from a human donor in good health. Some clones in this sample may be carry-over from other donors' samples. The sample comprised naive CXCR3+ CD8+ T cells from blood. Indicated subset: CD45RO-CCR7+CD27+CD95- naive CD8+ T cells expressing CXCR3 (TNR3+). The chain carries TRBV12-3 or TRBV12-4 and TRBJ2-2; the TRBD1 assignment by TCRdb is unverifiable without DNA. This CDR3 reads CASSLEDRGLNTGELFF.